The subject of this entry is one T cell receptor beta chain. The data derive from a study of blood T cell repertoires in COVID-19. Study information: Sites in the United States, Italy and Spain provided acute and convalescent COVID-19 samples. PBMCs, B-cell-depleted T cells, or T cells provided the cDNA or gDNA that made up the material.

The CDR3 totals 14 residues. From germline, CDR1 is LGHDT and CDR2 YNNKEL (reference sequence). Trimming pared 3 bases from V and 2 bases from J, leaving 10 bases between. Under the authors' procedure: The assay estimated nucleated cells by amplifying reference gene primers. TCRdb's copy holds only in-frame clones and misses some; the assay was immunoSEQ multiplex PCR. V and J calls and clone size are copied from that table; D and trimming were computed from the DNA. Here the sample spans around 92,000 clones, 70% to 90% being singletons. The V gene is TRBV3-1 (or the pseudogene TRBV3-2), the J gene TRBJ1-1, with D possibly TRBD1 on 6 matching bases. The material sequenced was peripheral blood. This TCR derives from a woman aged 55-69 years in a cohort sampled during active or convalescent COVID-19. This CDR3 reads CASSHRDTNTEAFF. The DNA for the CDR3 is TGTGCCAGCAGCCACCGGGACACAAACACTGAAGCTTTCTTT.